This T cell receptor (beta chain) was found in a study of metastatic and nonmetastatic thyroid tumors. Prior to thyroid surgery, none of the patients had received any treatment. Study outcomes and limitations: In both blood and tumor samples, TCR beta diversity was reported significantly higher for malignant than benign nodules.

Trimming cost V 5 bases and J 5 bases; bases outside gene matches: 6. This CDR3 spans 13 amino acids. Germline V CDR1 and CDR2: SGHRS, YFSETQ. This clone has at least ten counts. Its antigen is as yet unknown. Authors' data handling: Built for papillary thyroid cancer, a distant-metastasis classifier drew on CDR3 differences across clinicopathological groups. Through MiXCR, TCRdb re-clonotyped the PCR reads. The V and J calls reflect TCRdb's pipeline rather than the authors' work. The sample consists of some 90,000 clones, roughly 8.6% of them appearing once. Source material: blood. The V gene is TRBV5-1, the J gene TRBJ2-5; 7 bases agree with TRBD2. This TCR derives from a female donor with papillary thyroid cancer or a benign thyroid nodule (not recorded which). Some clones in this sample may be carry-over from other donors' samples. CDR3 in amino acids: CASSRTRLETQYF. Here the CDR3 DNA reads TGCGCCAGCAGTAGGACTAGGCTGGAGACCCAGTACTTC.